This TCR beta chain was recorded in a study of PD-1 blockade in classical Hodgkin lymphoma. Assay: immunoSEQ multiplex PCR; the TCRdb copy retains only in-frame clones and omits some. Of about 96,000 clones in the sample, 85% to 95% were seen once. Time point meaning: cycle 4 day 1 (C4D1), after more than five weeks of nivolumab. Each of the patients experienced relapse following autologous stem cell transplantation, and their brentuximab vedotin exposure differed. There are 11 residues in the CDR3. Trimming took off 6 bases at V and 6 bases at J, with 9 bases between the two ends. Germline CDR1 MNHEY, CDR2 SVGAGI.

The V and J genes are TRBV6-5 and TRBJ2-7; D ambiguous. The sequence was obtained from a human donor with classical Hodgkin lymphoma. The material sequenced was peripheral blood mononuclear cells (PBMCs), taken before the fourth cycle of nivolumab. The CDR3 reads CASSPKAEQYF. CDR3 DNA sequence: TGTGCCAGCAGCCCGAAGGCCGAGCAGTACTTC.